Listed below are T cell receptor beta chains from one sample, sequenced in a study of blood T cell repertoires in COVID-19. Sequencing was performed with immunoSEQ multiplex PCR; in TCRdb, only in-frame clones are kept and a portion is missing. The table has 200,000 to 250,000 clones, approximately 86% seen once. Sequences were obtained from peripheral blood. Every receptor here comes from a man aged 55-75 years with acute or convalescent COVID-19. Both conserved end residues are part of each CDR3. The order of the fields is J gene, D gene, V gene, clone size, CDR3 DNA, CDR3 protein. D genes are given only for firm matches. The size field is filled for only some rows; it gives once, few, many or a size class.

J: TRBJ2-5
D: TRBD1
V: TRBV2
size: once
DNA: TGTGCCCTCAGGCGACAGGGTACCCAAGAGACCCAGTACTTC
CDR3: CALRRQGTQETQYF

J: TRBJ2-5
D: TRBD2
V: TRBV7-2
size: .
DNA: TGTGCCAGCAGCGCGCGGGGGGACCAAGAGACCCAGTACTTC
CDR3: CASSARGDQETQYF

J: TRBJ1-2
D: TRBD1
V: TRBV5-5
size: .
DNA: TGTGCCAGCAGCTTGGGGGACAGCTATGGCTACACCTTC
CDR3: CASSLGDSYGYTF

J: TRBJ2-5
D: TRBD2
V: TRBV5-4
size: .
DNA: TGTGCCAGCAGCCCCGGCGGGGGGCATGCTGGGGAGACCCAGTACTTC
CDR3: CASSPGGGHAGETQYF

J: TRBJ2-5
D: .
V: TRBV7-2
size: .
DNA: TGTGCCAGCAGCCGGGACTCCCGGGGGGAGACCCAGTACTTC
CDR3: CASSRDSRGETQYF

J: TRBJ2-5
D: .
V: TRBV19
size: .
DNA: TGTGCCACCCAGGGGGGTCGCAGGCAGGAGACCCAGTACTTC
CDR3: CATQGGRRQETQYF

J: TRBJ1-1
D: TRBD1
V: TRBV10-3
size: few
DNA: TGTGCCATCAGTGAAGAGGGGGCGACCACTGAAGCTTTCTTT
CDR3: CAISEEGATTEAFF

J: TRBJ2-2
D: .
V: TRBV3-1/TRBV3-2
size: .
DNA: TGTGCCAGCAGCCAAGTAAGAATAGCCCCCGTACCCACCCGCGACACCGGGGAGCTGTTTTTT
CDR3: CASSQVRIAPVPTRDTGELFF

J: TRBJ2-1
D: .
V: TRBV21-1
size: .
DNA: TGTGCCAGCAGCAACCCGACGACAGGGGGCCCACAAGGCAATGAGCAGTTCTTC
CDR3: CASSNPTTGGPQGNEQFF

J: TRBJ2-7
D: TRBD1
V: TRBV19
size: .
DNA: TGTGCCAGTAGTATAGGAGGCACAGGGGCCACCTACGAGCAGTACTTC
CDR3: CASSIGGTGATYEQYF

J: TRBJ2-5
D: .
V: TRBV24-1
size: .
DNA: TGTGCCACCAGTGATCCCCCGATGGGGGCCACTGGGGAGACCCAGTACTTC
CDR3: CATSDPPMGATGETQYF

J: TRBJ1-1
D: TRBD1
V: TRBV11-1
size: .
DNA: TGTGCCAGCAGCTTAGTGTTCACGGACAGGGGTACTGAAGCTTTCTTT
CDR3: CASSLVFTDRGTEAFF

J: TRBJ1-6
D: .
V: TRBV2
size: .
DNA: TGTGCCAGCAGTATTGGGAGAGATAATTCACCCCTCCACTTT
CDR3: CASSIGRDNSPLHF

J: TRBJ2-7
D: TRBD1
V: TRBV6-1
size: .
DNA: TGTGCCAGCAGTGAAGCCGGGACAGCTCACTCCTACGAGCAGTACTTC
CDR3: CASSEAGTAHSYEQYF

J: TRBJ1-2
D: .
V: TRBV21-1
size: few
DNA: TGTGCCAGCAGCAAAGCATGGGACAGGGGTAACTATGGCTACACCTTC
CDR3: CASSKAWDRGNYGYTF

J: TRBJ2-5
D: .
V: TRBV5-6
size: .
DNA: TGTGCCAGCAGCTTGGAGACATCGTACCAAGAGACCCAGTACTTC
CDR3: CASSLETSYQETQYF

J: TRBJ2-7
D: TRBD1
V: TRBV7-6
size: .
DNA: TGTGCCAGCAGCCCAGGACAGGGGGCAGGCTACGAGCAGTACTTC
CDR3: CASSPGQGAGYEQYF

J: TRBJ2-7
D: TRBD2
V: TRBV7-6
size: .
DNA: TGTGCCAGCAGCGGACTAGCGGGGGAGTCCTACGAGCAGTACTTC
CDR3: CASSGLAGESYEQYF

J: TRBJ2-3
D: .
V: TRBV19
size: .
DNA: TGTGCCAGTAGTATTGAGACAGCTCGTAGGCAGTATTTT
CDR3: CASSIETARRQYF

J: TRBJ2-7
D: .
V: TRBV19
size: .
DNA: TGTGCCAGTCGACAGGCGAATACCTACGAGCAGTACTTC
CDR3: CASRQANTYEQYF

J: TRBJ1-1
D: .
V: TRBV3-1/TRBV3-2
size: .
DNA: TGTGCCAGCAGCCGAAAAGGGGTAGACAGGCCGAACACTGAAGCTTTCTTT
CDR3: CASSRKGVDRPNTEAFF

J: TRBJ2-6
D: TRBD1
V: TRBV5-4
size: .
DNA: TGTGCCAGCAGCGTCGGGACAGGGACCCTTAGGGGGGCCAACGTCCTGACTTTC
CDR3: CASSVGTGTLRGANVLTF

J: TRBJ1-2
D: .
V: TRBV18
size: .
DNA: TGTGCCAGCTCACCGGACACCGGAAGGGGCTACACCTTC
CDR3: CASSPDTGRGYTF

J: TRBJ2-1
D: TRBD2
V: TRBV5-1
size: .
DNA: TGCGCCAGCAGCCTCGGACTAGTGGCCCTCTTGAATGAGCAGTTCTTC
CDR3: CASSLGLVALLNEQFF

J: TRBJ1-6
D: TRBD1
V: TRBV5-1
size: .
DNA: TGCGCCAGCAGCCGAGGGGGACAGGGGGCCGGTTCACCCCTCCACTTT
CDR3: CASSRGGQGAGSPLHF

J: TRBJ2-7
D: TRBD1
V: TRBV10-3
size: .
DNA: TGTGCCATCAGGATGACAGGGGGTTTGGAAGAGCAGTACTTC
CDR3: CAIRMTGGLEEQYF

J: TRBJ2-5
D: .
V: TRBV3-1/TRBV3-2
size: .
DNA: TGTGCCAGCAGCCAAGATGTCCAGGGAGGGACCCAGTACTTC
CDR3: CASSQDVQGGTQYF

J: TRBJ2-7
D: .
V: TRBV9
size: few
DNA: TGTGCCAGCAGCGTAGGGCCGGAGCCCTACGAGCAGTACTTC
CDR3: CASSVGPEPYEQYF

J: TRBJ2-7
D: .
V: TRBV20-1
size: .
DNA: TGCAGTGCTAGTAGCATAAGCTCCTACGAGCAGTACTTC
CDR3: CSASSISSYEQYF

J: TRBJ2-5
D: .
V: TRBV6-5
size: .
DNA: TGTGCCAGCAGTTACTCCATGTACCAAGAGACCCAGTACTTC
CDR3: CASSYSMYQETQYF

J: TRBJ2-1
D: .
V: TRBV11-1
size: .
DNA: TGTGCCAGCAGCTTAGCGCAGGGGTATGGCAATGAGCAGTTCTTC
CDR3: CASSLAQGYGNEQFF

J: TRBJ2-2
D: .
V: TRBV5-4
size: .
DNA: TGTGCCAGCAGCTTGGTCGGGGTTTCAACTTCAGGCGGGCCAACCGGGGAGCTGTTTTTT
CDR3: CASSLVGVSTSGGPTGELFF

J: TRBJ2-7
D: TRBD2
V: TRBV13
size: .
DNA: TGTGCCAGCAGCCCCAGGACTAGCGGGGTCTCCTACGAGCAGTACTTC
CDR3: CASSPRTSGVSYEQYF

J: TRBJ2-3
D: TRBD2
V: TRBV14
size: .
DNA: TGTGCCAGCAGCCAAGACCACAGGGGACTAGCGGGGGCCACAACAGATACGCAGTATTTT
CDR3: CASSQDHRGLAGATTDTQYF

J: TRBJ2-1
D: TRBD2
V: TRBV11-3
size: .
DNA: TGTGCCAGCAGCTTACTAGCGGGGGGCCACAATGAGCAGTTCTTC
CDR3: CASSLLAGGHNEQFF

J: TRBJ1-2
D: .
V: TRBV7-3
size: .
DNA: TGTGCCAGCAGCTTAGGATCGGATCTTAGCCGGTCTCACGGCTACACCTTC
CDR3: CASSLGSDLSRSHGYTF

J: TRBJ2-2
D: .
V: TRBV10-1
size: .
DNA: TGCGCCAGCAGTGAGTCGCGCAGGACTAAAACCGGGGAGCTGTTTTTT
CDR3: CASSESRRTKTGELFF

J: TRBJ2-3
D: TRBD1
V: TRBV2
size: .
DNA: TGTGCCAGCAGTAAGGACAGGGGGAGCTCAGATACGCAGTATTTT
CDR3: CASSKDRGSSDTQYF

J: TRBJ2-7
D: .
V: TRBV5-1
size: .
DNA: TGCGCCAGCAGCTTGGGGGTCAGGGAAGACTCCTTAACCTACGAGCAGTACTTC
CDR3: CASSLGVREDSLTYEQYF

J: TRBJ1-3
D: TRBD1
V: TRBV7-9
size: .
DNA: TGTGCCAGCAGCTTAGCGACAGGGCCCAGCTCTGGAAACACCATATATTTT
CDR3: CASSLATGPSSGNTIYF

J: TRBJ2-5
D: TRBD2
V: TRBV5-8
size: .
DNA: TGTGCCAGCAGCAGGGGCATGGGACTAGCTGGTGAGACCCAGTACTTC
CDR3: CASSRGMGLAGETQYF

J: TRBJ1-2
D: .
V: TRBV7-9
size: .
DNA: TGTGCCAGCAGCTTCGAGGGTCTCCTACTTGGCTACACCTTC
CDR3: CASSFEGLLLGYTF

J: TRBJ2-1
D: TRBD2
V: TRBV3-1/TRBV3-2
size: .
DNA: TGTGCCAGCAGCCACTCGGGGGGAGCTCCTCCCAATGAGCAGTTCTTC
CDR3: CASSHSGGAPPNEQFF

J: TRBJ2-1
D: .
V: TRBV25-1
size: .
DNA: TGTGCCAGCAGGAGAGACAGCCCCTACAATGAGCAGTTCTTC
CDR3: CASRRDSPYNEQFF

J: TRBJ2-3
D: .
V: TRBV19
size: .
DNA: TGTGCCAGTAGACCTCAGGGGTGGAGCACAGATACGCAGTATTTT
CDR3: CASRPQGWSTDTQYF

J: TRBJ2-3
D: .
V: TRBV6-4
size: .
DNA: TGTGCCAGCAGTGACTCCGCGATGTCTAGCACAGATACGCAGTATTTT
CDR3: CASSDSAMSSTDTQYF

J: TRBJ2-3
D: .
V: TRBV6-5
size: .
DNA: TGTGCCAGCATAGCAGCCCAGGGTACGCAGTATTTT
CDR3: CASIAAQGTQYF

J: TRBJ1-1
D: .
V: TRBV4-1
size: .
DNA: TGCGCCAGCAGCCAAGGTCGGGGGGCGAACACTGAAGCTTTCTTT
CDR3: CASSQGRGANTEAFF

J: TRBJ1-1
D: .
V: TRBV5-8
size: .
DNA: TGTGCCAGCAGCTTGGCCGAAAGGAGAGCAAACACTGAAGCTTTCTTT
CDR3: CASSLAERRANTEAFF

J: TRBJ1-4
D: .
V: TRBV12-3/TRBV12-4
size: .
DNA: TGTGCCAGCAGTCGACTTCGGGGTGAAAAACTGTTTTTT
CDR3: CASSRLRGEKLFF

J: TRBJ1-1
D: .
V: TRBV10-1
size: .
DNA: TGCGCCAGCAGTGAGTCGAGCTCCAGGGACACTGAAGCTTTCTTT
CDR3: CASSESSSRDTEAFF

J: TRBJ2-6
D: .
V: TRBV7-6
size: .
DNA: TGTGCCAGCGGCGGGGCCTCCTCTGGGGCCAACGTCCTGACTTTC
CDR3: CASGGASSGANVLTF

J: TRBJ1-1
D: .
V: TRBV7-9
size: .
DNA: TGTGCCAGCAGCTCCGGGACTAGGAACACTGAAGCTTTCTTT
CDR3: CASSSGTRNTEAFF